This entry lists 25 T cell receptor beta chains sequenced from one sample in a study of blood T cell repertoires in COVID-19. TCRdb's table, derived via immunoSEQ multiplex PCR, lists solely in-frame clones and lacks some. The sample lists around 70,000 clones; about 93% were seen once. The sequencing input was peripheral blood. The origin of the receptors is a human donor in a cohort sampled during active COVID-19.

The chain carries TRBV7-9 and TRBJ2-1; TRBD1 matches 10 bases. The CDR3 runs to 14 residues. The V segment lost 2 bases and the J segment 6 bases; nucleotides outside the gene matches: 1. CDR1 SEHNR and CDR2 FQNEAQ come from the germline V gene (reference sequence). CDR3 nucleotide sequence: TGTGCCAGCAGCTTACGGACAGGGGGCAATGAGCAGTTCTTC. It encodes CASSLRTGGNEQFF. The full variable domain, rest sourced from reference TRBV7-9 and TRBJ2-1, is DTGVSQNPRHKITKRGQNVTFRCDPISEHNRLYWYRQTLGQGPEFLTYFQNEAQLEKSRLLSDRFSAERPKGSFSTLEIQRTEQGDSAMYLCASSLRTGGNEQFFGPGTRLTVL.

The chain carries TRBV12-3 or TRBV12-4 and TRBJ2-1; TRBD2 matches at 9 bases. V lost 3 bases, J lost 12 bases, and 3 bases stayed unmatched. This CDR3 has 12 residues. In DNA, the CDR3 is TGTGCCAGCAGTTTTGGAGCGGGGGGGCAGTTCTTC. Translating gives CASSFGAGGQFF.

The V call is TRBV2, the J call TRBJ1-3, with 7 bases identical to TRBD1. CDR1 and CDR2 (germline): SNHLY, FYNNEI. V lost 5 bases and J lost 0; bases outside the gene matches: 13. This CDR3 contains 18 residues. The CDR3 region is CASSPWGQSNISGNTIYF. DNA for the CDR3: TGTGCCAGCAGTCCCTGGGGACAGAGTAACATCTCTGGAAACACCATATATTTT.

This chain connects TRBV6-4 to TRBJ1-2, with 7 bases lining up with TRBD1. Germline lookup yields CDR1 MRHNA and CDR2 SNTAGT. The CDR3 runs 14 residues. V dropped 8 bases and J dropped 4; count of bases not matched to a gene: 10. This chain's CDR3 is CASQIARDSYGYTF. DNA of the CDR3: TGTGCCAGCCAGATCGCCCGGGACAGCTATGGCTACACCTTC.

In this sample, this clone turned up once. The genes are TRBV6-5 and TRBJ2-7, with D possibly being TRBD2 (7 bases). V lost 2 bases and J lost 7, with 18 bases in between. Germline-derived CDR1 and CDR2 are MNHEY and SVGAGI. The CDR3 spans 15 residues. CDR3 nucleotide sequence: TGTGCCAGCAGTTACCTTGGGGGGGGGCCGGGTGAGCAGTACTTC. Translating gives CASSYLGGGPGEQYF.

This clone was seen a handful of times. The chain links TRBV5-1 to TRBJ1-3; D not resolved. The CDR3 has 15 amino acids. Germline lookup yields CDR1 SGHRS and CDR2 YFSETQ. Trimming stripped 2 bases from V and 3 bases from J, with 12 bases between. The CDR3, as DNA: TGCGCCAGCAGCTTCGACACCTCCGGTGGAAACACCATATATTTT. Encoded protein: CASSFDTSGGNTIYF.

The chain carries TRBV27 and TRBJ1-6, with 8 bases lining up with TRBD1. The V and J ends lost 4 bases and 5 bases, in that order; junction bases with no gene match: 7. There are 16 residues in the CDR3. Germline values: CDR1 MNHEY, CDR2 SMNVEV (reference sequence). CDR3 protein: CASSWTGIGNNSPLHF. CDR3 in DNA: TGTGCCAGCAGTTGGACAGGGATCGGAAATAATTCACCCCTCCACTTT.

The chain combines TRBV5-1 with TRBJ1-5; 7 bases are shared with TRBD1. J gave up 0 bases and V 4 bases, and 10 bases lay outside the gene matches. There are 17 residues in the CDR3. Germline-derived CDR1 and CDR2 are SGHRS and YFSETQ. The CDR3 bases are TGCGCCAGCAGCGCCCCGACAGGGAGCTATAGCAATCAGCCCCAGCATTTT. Translated: CASSAPTGSYSNQPQHF.

The V and J genes are TRBV3-1 (or the pseudogene TRBV3-2) and TRBJ2-7, with a possible D match to TRBD2 (6 bases). The CDR3 is 13 amino acids. Between the trimmed V and J ends, which lost 1 base and 6 bases, there was a span of 10 bases. Per the germline V gene, CDR1 is LGHDT and CDR2 is YNNKEL (reference sequence). The CDR3 spells CASSQVLAREQYF. DNA of the CDR3: TGTGCCAGCAGCCAAGTCCTAGCGCGCGAGCAGTACTTC.

The chain recombines TRBV4-3 with TRBJ1-2; D possibly corresponds to TRBD1 (6 bases). Germline-derived CDR1 and CDR2 are LGHNA and YSLEER. V was shortened by 0 bases and J by 6 bases, with 20 bases between the two germline ends. This CDR3 is 17 amino acids long. DNA for the CDR3: TGCGCCAGCAGCCAAGATTGGGGGACATCAGGAAAAAATGGCTACACCTTC. Amino acid sequence: CASSQDWGTSGKNGYTF.

The chain combines TRBV9 with TRBJ1-4, with a possible D match to TRBD1 (6 bases). This CDR3 spans 15 amino acids. Per the germline V gene, CDR1 is SGDLS and CDR2 is YYNGEE. The ends were cut back, 6 bases at V and 7 bases at J, with 19 bases in the middle. The CDR3 sequence: CASTTSGGAGEKLFF. As DNA, the CDR3 is TGTGCCAGCACCACCTCTGGGGGGGCCGGTGAAAAACTGTTTTTT.

The J gene is TRBJ2-3, the V gene TRBV11-2; 12 nucleotides agree with TRBD1. CDR3 length: 17 residues. V shed 4 bases, J shed 3 bases, and the junction held 8 bases outside the gene matches. Germline V gives CDR1 SGHAT, CDR2 FQNNGV. DNA of the CDR3: TGTGCCAGCAGCTGGGAGGGACAGGGGGCGGTGACAGATACGCAGTATTTT. Its protein is CASSWEGQGAVTDTQYF. Full variable domain (outside the CDR3, taken from reference TRBV11-2 and TRBJ2-3): EAGVAQSPRYKIIEKRQSVAFWCNPISGHATLYWYQQILGQGPKLLIQFQNNGVVDDSQLPKDRFSAERLKGVDSTLKIQPAKLEDSAVYLCASSWEGQGAVTDTQYFGPGTRLTVL.

V gene TRBV3-1 (or the pseudogene TRBV3-2) combines with J gene TRBJ2-3; 8 bases are a match to TRBD2. J gave up 4 bases and V 1 base, and 1 base lay outside the gene matches. The germline V gene encodes CDR1 LGHDT and CDR2 YNNKEL (reference sequence). This CDR3 contains 14 residues. The CDR3 region is CASSQAAGADTQYF. DNA of the CDR3: TGTGCCAGCAGCCAAGCAGCGGGGGCAGATACGCAGTATTTT.

This rearrangement joins TRBV6-5 to TRBJ1-5; a weak D match, TRBD1 (5 bases). Trimming shortened V by 6 bases and J by 5 bases, and 11 bases separated the two germline ends. Germline V lookup: CDR1 MNHEY, CDR2 SVGAGI. CDR3 length: 13 amino acids. CDR3 bases: TGTGCCAGCAGGGGGGGTTTTTATCAGCCCCAGCATTTT. Translation gives CASRGGFYQPQHF.

This chain links TRBV7-2 with TRBJ1-2; TRBD1 aligns across 10 bases. This CDR3 spans 13 amino acids. V shed 1 base and J 7 bases; nucleotides not matched to a gene: 0. Germline V gene lookup returns CDR1 SGHTA and CDR2 FQGNSA. CDR3 protein: CASSLGTGGGYTF. As DNA, the CDR3 is TGTGCCAGCAGCTTAGGGACAGGGGGTGGCTACACCTTC.

This chain links TRBV3-1 (or the pseudogene TRBV3-2) with TRBJ2-1, with TRBD2 matching over 12 bases. Germline V gene lookup returns CDR1 LGHDT and CDR2 YNNKEL (reference sequence). This CDR3 is built from 18 residues. Trimming cost V 2 bases and J 2 bases; bases outside gene matches: 7. The DNA for the CDR3 is TGTGCCAGCAGCCAAATGCCAGGACTAGCGGGGACCTACAATGAGCAGTTCTTC. It codes for CASSQMPGLAGTYNEQFF.

The chain combines TRBV9 with TRBJ2-1; D is uncertain. The CDR3 totals 13 residues. Germline CDR1 is SGDLS and CDR2 is YYNGEE. Trimming took off 4 bases at V and 5 bases at J, with 10 bases between the two ends. CDR3 sequence reads: CASSQTNDNEQFF. As DNA, the CDR3 is TGTGCCAGCAGCCAAACAAACGACAATGAGCAGTTCTTC.

V usage is TRBV18 and J usage is TRBJ1-4; D is undetermined. Looked up from germline, CDR1 is KGHSH and CDR2 is LQKENI. This CDR3 is 15 amino acids long. Trimming took off 3 bases at V and 3 bases at J, with 11 bases between the two ends. CDR3 in amino acids: CASSPMGGANEKLFF. CDR3 sequence (DNA): TGTGCCAGCTCACCCATGGGAGGCGCTAATGAAAAACTGTTTTTT.

CDR3 in amino acids: CASSQDRSISGYTF. CDR3 in DNA: TGTGCCAGCAGCCAGGACAGATCTATCAGTGGCTACACCTTC. The chain is built from TRBV6-5 and TRBJ1-2; tentatively, D is TRBD1 (6 bases). In germline, CDR1 is MNHEY, CDR2 SVGAGI. The CDR3 covers 14 residues. Trimming took off 6 bases at V and 7 bases at J, with 18 bases between the two ends.

The V and J genes are TRBV4-1 and TRBJ1-2, with D maybe TRBD1 (6 bases). The V end lost 4 bases, the J end lost 3 bases, and 15 bases lay between the germline ends. This CDR3 is 15 amino acids long. Germline CDR1 reads MGHRA; CDR2 reads YSYEKL. The chain's CDR3 is CASSRSSSGDYGYTF. In DNA form, the CDR3 reads TGCGCCAGCAGCCGAAGTTCCTCAGGGGACTATGGCTACACCTTC.

This sequence joins TRBV19 and TRBJ1-2; tentative D call: TRBD1 (6 bases). Trimming pared 5 bases from V and 1 base from J, leaving 14 bases between. The germline gives CDR1 LNHDA, CDR2 SQIVND (reference sequence). This CDR3 has 15 amino acids. In nucleotides, the CDR3 is TGTGCCAGTAGTTTCCGGGACAAAATTAACTATGGCTACACCTTC. Its protein is CASSFRDKINYGYTF.

The chain has TRBV7-9 and TRBJ1-5; D is unresolved. Germline lookup yields CDR1 SEHNR and CDR2 FQNEAQ (reference sequence). The CDR3 is 12 residues long. The ends were cut back, 5 bases at V and 3 bases at J, with 5 bases in the middle. The CDR3 region is CASSRDNQPQHF. As DNA, the CDR3 is TGTGCCAGCAGCCGGGACAATCAGCCCCAGCATTTT. The full variable domain, completed using reference TRBV7-9 and TRBJ1-5, is DTGVSQNPRHKITKRGQNVTFRCDPISEHNRLYWYRQTLGQGPEFLTYFQNEAQLEKSRLLSDRFSAERPKGSFSTLEIQRTEQGDSAMYLCASSRDNQPQHFGDGTRLSIL.

The chain uses TRBV7-9 and TRBJ2-2, with D perhaps matching TRBD1 (5 bases). The CDR3 has 15 residues. Germline V gene sequence: CDR1 SEHNR, CDR2 FQNEAQ (reference sequence). Trimming pared 2 bases from V and 3 bases from J, leaving 10 bases between. The CDR3 coding sequence is TGTGCCAGCAGCTTATTGGGGCTTCACACCGGGGAGCTGTTTTTT. Translation gives CASSLLGLHTGELFF. The full variable domain, completed using reference TRBV7-9 and TRBJ2-2, is DTGVSQNPRHKITKRGQNVTFRCDPISEHNRLYWYRQTLGQGPEFLTYFQNEAQLEKSRLLSDRFSAERPKGSFSTLEIQRTEQGDSAMYLCASSLLGLHTGELFFGEGSRLTVL.

The V gene is TRBV14, the J gene TRBJ1-1; D not resolved. Germline-derived CDR1 and CDR2 are SGHDN and FVKESK. This CDR3 has 13 amino acids. The ends were cut back, 1 base at V and 0 bases at J, with 3 bases in the middle. CDR3 residues: CASSQGMNTEAFF. The CDR3 DNA sequence: TGTGCCAGCAGCCAAGGTATGAACACTGAAGCTTTCTTT.

The CDR3 region has the DNA TGTGCCAGCAGCTTAGGGGGCACAGGGTGGGAGACCCAGTACTTC. It specifies CASSLGGTGWETQYF. The V call is TRBV7-9, the J call TRBJ2-5; tentatively, D is TRBD1 (6 bases). This CDR3 region has 15 residues. Germline V CDR1 and CDR2: SEHNR, FQNEAQ (reference sequence). V was clipped by 1 base and J by 5 bases, with 14 bases between them.